Following are 21 T cell receptor beta chains from one sample sequenced in a study of T cell changes during pregnancy in multiple sclerosis. TCRdb keeps only in-frame clones here, not all; method: immunoSEQ multiplex PCR. The sample has roughly 32,000 clones, more than 90% seen once. The source was CD4+ T cells from peripheral blood mononuclear cells, collected in the second trimester of pregnancy. All receptors derive from a female donor in good health, enrolled as a control in a pregnancy study.

As DNA, the CDR3 is TGTGCCTGGAGTGTAGCGACAGGGGGCGGAAACACCATATATTTT. Translating gives CAWSVATGGGNTIYF. The chain has TRBV30 and TRBJ1-3; TRBD1 aligns across 10 bases. This CDR3 spans 15 amino acids. The ends lost 0 bases at V and 4 bases at J; junction bases unmatched: 3. The germline V gene encodes CDR1 GTSNPN and CDR2 SVGIG (reference sequence). The entire variable domain, with the rest obtained from reference TRBV30 and TRBJ1-3, is as follows: SQTIHQWPATLVQPVGSPLSLECTVEGTSNPNLYWYRQAAGRGLQLLFYSVGIGQISSEVPQNLSASRPQDRQFILSSKKLLLSDSGFYLCAWSVATGGGNTIYFGEGSWLTVV.

The V gene is TRBV5-4, the J gene TRBJ2-5, with TRBD2 identical over 9 bases. The CDR3 sequence is 15 residues long. CDR1 is SGHNT, CDR2 YYREEE, per germline (reference sequence). V shed 1 base and J 5 bases; nucleotides not matched to a gene: 6. The CDR3: CASSLWRGGRETQYF. In DNA form, the CDR3 reads TGTGCCAGCAGCTTGTGGCGGGGGGGCCGGGAGACCCAGTACTTC.

The CDR3 DNA sequence: TGCGCCAGCAGCCATCCCCAAGAGACCCAGTACTTC. It encodes CASSHPQETQYF. The chain couples TRBV5-1 to TRBJ2-5; no definite D call. This CDR3 region has 12 residues. Germline CDR1 reads SGHRS; CDR2 reads YFSETQ. The ends were cut back, 4 bases at V and 1 base at J, with 5 bases in the middle.

The rearrangement uses TRBV19 and TRBJ2-1, with TRBD2 as a possible D gene (6 bases). Germline V lookup: CDR1 LNHDA, CDR2 SQIVND (reference sequence). This CDR3 comprises 14 residues. V was shortened by 5 bases and J by 4 bases, with 12 bases between the two germline ends. The CDR3 region is CASSLAGRYNEQFF. CDR3 sequence (DNA): TGTGCCAGTAGTCTGGCAGGGAGGTACAATGAGCAGTTCTTC.

This clone came up once. Other DNA sequences of this sample code for an identical CDR3. The chain is built from TRBV5-1 and TRBJ2-7; 11 bases line up with TRBD2. The CDR3 sequence is 14 residues long. The junction had 3 bases not matched to a gene; V was cut back by 0 bases and J by 7 bases. Germline CDR1 and CDR2: SGHRS and YFSETQ. DNA for the CDR3: TGCGCCAGCAGCTTGGGGACTAGCGGGTCGGAGCAGTACTTC. It yields the protein CASSLGTSGSEQYF.

The chain combines TRBV10-1 with TRBJ2-7; 11 bases fit TRBD1. CDR3 length: 13 residues. V shed 6 bases, J shed 5 bases, and the junction held 3 bases outside the gene matches. Per germline, CDR1 WNHNN and CDR2 SYGVQD (reference sequence). The CDR3 is CASRGQGGHEQYF. The CDR3 DNA is TGCGCCAGCAGGGGACAGGGGGGCCACGAGCAGTACTTC.

This rearrangement joins TRBV6-5 to TRBJ1-3; tentatively, D is TRBD1 (5 bases). This CDR3 spans 11 amino acids. In germline, CDR1 is MNHEY, CDR2 SVGAGI. The germline V and J ends were trimmed by 10 bases and 4 bases, with 8 bases remaining between them. CDR3 DNA sequence: TGTGCCACGGGGGTAGGAAACACCATATATTTT. This codes for CATGVGNTIYF.

The chain links TRBV29-1 to TRBJ2-7, with D maybe TRBD2 (6 bases). The CDR3 runs 12 residues. Germline V CDR1 and CDR2: SQVTM, ANQGSEA. Trimming took off 6 bases at V and 2 bases at J, with 11 bases between the two ends. The CDR3 reads CSVGDSAYEQYF. In DNA form, the CDR3 reads TGCAGCGTCGGGGACTCTGCCTACGAGCAGTACTTC.

This clone has just a few counts. V usage is TRBV20-1 and J usage is TRBJ1-1, with D possibly TRBD1 on 6 matching bases. The germline CDR1 and CDR2 sequences are DFQATT and SNEGSKA (reference sequence). CDR3 size: 11 residues. V was clipped by 6 bases and J by 7 bases, with 12 bases between them. The CDR3 region is CSAPGQHEAFF. The CDR3 DNA reads as TGCAGTGCCCCTGGACAGCATGAAGCTTTCTTT.

The V and J genes are TRBV6-5 and TRBJ2-7, with 12 bases that match TRBD1. The V segment lost 1 base and the J segment 7 bases; nucleotides outside the gene matches: 8. This CDR3 comprises 16 residues. Germline V CDR1 and CDR2: MNHEY, SVGAGI. Written as DNA, the CDR3 is TGTGCCAGCAGTTACTGGCGGGGACAGGGGGCGGGTGAGCAGTACTTC. Amino acid sequence: CASSYWRGQGAGEQYF.

The V and J genes are TRBV11-3 and TRBJ2-3; TRBD2 matches at 9 bases. Germline lookup yields CDR1 SGHNT and CDR2 YENEEA. J gave up 2 bases and V 8 bases, and 8 bases lay outside the gene matches. The CDR3 consists of 15 residues. The CDR3 DNA is TGTGCCAGCGCCCCTGGCGGGGGGGTCACAGATACGCAGTATTTT. Amino acids: CASAPGGGVTDTQYF.

This chain links TRBV6-5 with TRBJ2-3, with 9 bases aligning to TRBD2. The V segment lost 6 bases and the J segment 4 bases; nucleotides outside the gene matches: 5. Germline CDR1 reads MNHEY; CDR2 reads SVGAGI. CDR3 length: 14 residues. The chain's CDR3 is CASRNSGSADTQYF. CDR3 sequence (DNA): TGTGCCAGCAGAAATAGCGGGAGCGCAGATACGCAGTATTTT.

This chain uses TRBV2 with TRBJ2-7, with a weak D call TRBD2 (5 bases). Trimming cost V 4 bases and J 3 bases, with 10 bases left between them. Germline lookup yields CDR1 SNHLY and CDR2 FYNNEI. The CDR3 is made up of 13 amino acids. CDR3 coding DNA: TGTGCCAGCAGTGCAGAGAGGGACTACGAGCAGTACTTC. Translating it yields CASSAERDYEQYF. Variable domain in full (rest from reference TRBV2 and TRBJ2-7): EPEVTQTPSHQVTQMGQEVILRCVPISNHLYFYWYRQILGQKVEFLVSFYNNEISEKSEIFDDQFSVERPDGSNFTLKIRSTKLEDSAMYFCASSAERDYEQYFGPGTRLTVT.

The rearrangement links TRBV10-3 to TRBJ2-3; TRBD2 aligns across 13 bases. The trim removed 6 bases at V and 0 bases at J, leaving 12 bases unmatched. The CDR3 has 19 residues. Per germline, CDR1 ENHRY and CDR2 SYGVKD. CDR3 in DNA: TGTGCCATCAGAGACGGGGGACTAGCGGGGATATCTAGCACAGATACGCAGTATTTT. Translation: CAIRDGGLAGISSTDTQYF.

The chain links TRBV19 to TRBJ2-2; 7 nucleotides match TRBD2. J lost 6 bases, V lost 7 bases, and 11 bases had no gene match. The V gene's germline CDR1 is LNHDA and CDR2 SQIVND (reference sequence). The CDR3 is 15 amino acids. CDR3 nucleotide sequence: TGTGCCAGTACCCCGGGAGCGGGATGGGCCGGGGAGCTGTTTTTT. Its protein product is CASTPGAGWAGELFF.

The rearrangement links TRBV19 to TRBJ1-2; 7 bases are a match to TRBD1. V was pared by 6 bases and J by 5 bases, with 3 bases of the junction left unmatched. The CDR3 is 12 amino acids. Germline V gene sequence: CDR1 LNHDA, CDR2 SQIVND (reference sequence). CDR3 bases: TGTGCCAGTAGCCAGGGGGTTTATGGCTACACCTTC. Translating it yields CASSQGVYGYTF. Supplemented by reference TRBV19 and TRBJ1-2, the full variable domain reads DGGITQSPKYLFRKEGQNVTLSCEQNLNHDAMYWYRQDPGQGLRLIYYSQIVNDFQKGDIAEGYSVSREKKESFPLTVTSAQKNPTAFYLCASSQGVYGYTFGSGTRLTVV.

The chain combines TRBV10-3 with TRBJ2-3; 7 nucleotides align to TRBD1. V gave up 8 bases and J gave up 0 bases; unmatched junction bases: 8. Germline CDR1 reads ENHRY; CDR2 reads SYGVKD. This CDR3 has 15 residues. The CDR3 bases are TGTGCCATCGGCCGGGACAGCTCTAGCACAGATACGCAGTATTTT. It codes for CAIGRDSSSTDTQYF.

A single count supports this clone. The rearrangement links TRBV7-9 to TRBJ2-2, with D uncertain. Germline loops: CDR1 SEHNR, CDR2 FQNEAQ (reference sequence). The V end was cut by 5 bases, the J end by 4 bases, with 5 bases between. CDR3 size: 12 residues. The CDR3 DNA reads as TGTGCCAGCAGCCTTTCCACCGGGGAGCTGTTTTTT. Translated: CASSLSTGELFF.

This chain connects TRBV7-9 to TRBJ2-7; TRBD2 aligns across 8 bases. CDR3 size: 19 residues. Germline V gene sequence: CDR1 SEHNR, CDR2 FQNEAQ (reference sequence). V lost 5 bases, J lost 5 bases, and 23 bases stayed unmatched. The chain's CDR3 is CASSPSHFVRSGSMNEQYF. CDR3 bases: TGTGCCAGCAGCCCATCACATTTCGTTAGGAGCGGGAGTATGAACGAGCAGTACTTC.

This chain joins TRBV7-6 and TRBJ2-3, with TRBD2 identical over 8 bases. The CDR3 sequence is 16 residues long. CDR1 is SGHVS and CDR2 is FNYEAQ in the germline V gene. The V and J ends lost 3 bases and 5 bases, in that order; junction bases with no gene match: 10. This CDR3 is CASSLAGSGAGDTQYF. CDR3 DNA: TGTGCCAGCAGCTTGGCCGGTAGCGGGGCGGGAGATACGCAGTATTTT.

J is TRBJ1-1 and V is TRBV5-1; D ambiguous. The V gene lost 4 bases and the J gene lost 0 bases, with 13 bases spanning the gap. Per the germline V gene, CDR1 is SGHRS and CDR2 is YFSETQ. The CDR3 consists of 15 residues. DNA for the CDR3: TGCGCCAGCAGCCCGGCGGGTTCTCTGAACACTGAAGCTTTCTTT. Translating it yields CASSPAGSLNTEAFF.